This T cell receptor (beta chain) stems from a study of T-cell memory formation after mild COVID-19. Whole-study findings and limits: Contracting CD4+ clones lay largely in CM and EM, with CD8+ ones residing in EMRA.

V dropped 7 bases and J dropped 2; count of bases not matched to a gene: 6. The CDR3 is made up of 13 amino acids. The germline gives CDR1 SQVTM, CDR2 ANQGSEA. With constant-segment primers, 5'RACE yielded cDNA libraries of TCR alpha and TCR beta that carried sample barcodes and UMIs. TCRdb reprocessed the 5' RACE reads via MiXCR and lists one record per CDR3 protein. The sample consists of about 320,000 distinct CDR3 sequences, roughly an eighth of them appearing once. In the case of this clonotype: Its antigen is not known.

The chain links TRBV29-1 to TRBJ2-3; 7 nucleotides agree with TRBD1. Sequencing input: PBMCs or a T cell subset sorted from them (not recorded which). The clonotype was recovered from a man aged 18-30 years who had mild COVID-19 (a few samples of this study predate the infection). Cell type and time point are not known. This CDR3 reads CSGTGYFTDTQYF. CDR3 DNA: TGCAGCGGGACAGGATACTTCACAGATACGCAGTATTTT.